These 9 T cell receptor beta chains were all obtained from the same sample, sequenced in a study of T cells after yellow fever vaccination. TCRdb itself ran the 5' RACE reads through MiXCR, one entry per CDR3 protein. Among approximately 120,000 distinct CDR3 sequences listed, roughly 15% were seen once. The sequences come from CD8+ T cells sorted from PBMCs, collected 5 days after the yellow fever booster vaccination. These receptors all come from a young man who received the YFV17D yellow fever vaccine.

The chain has TRBV6-5 and TRBJ2-3, with TRBD2 matching 11 bases. The junction had 2 bases not matched to a gene; V was cut back by 5 bases and J by 1 base. The CDR3 is made up of 15 amino acids. Germline-derived CDR1 and CDR2 are MNHEY and SVGAGI. CDR3 sequence reads: CASSRSGGGTDTQYF. In nucleotides, the CDR3 is TGTGCCAGCAGTCGTAGCGGGGGGGGCACAGATACGCAGTATTTT.

The V and J genes are TRBV7-8 and TRBJ2-1; 8 bases agree with TRBD1. CDR3 length: 17 residues. The V gene's germline CDR1 is SGHVS and CDR2 FQNEAQ. V gave up 1 base and J gave up 2 bases; unmatched junction bases: 7. CDR3 residues: CASSLVRQGRPYNEQFF. CDR3 sequence (DNA): TGTGCCAGCAGCTTAGTTAGACAGGGGAGGCCCTACAATGAGCAGTTCTTC.

The chain couples TRBV19 to TRBJ2-3; D is unclear. V was shortened by 1 base and J by 7 bases, with 9 bases between the two germline ends. The CDR3 totals 13 residues. CDR1 LNHDA and CDR2 SQIVND come from the germline V gene (reference sequence). CDR3 coding DNA: TGTGCCAGTAGTATAGTCCCGAGAAATACGCAGTATTTT. It encodes CASSIVPRNTQYF.

This clonotype was picked up a small number of times. The CDR3 coding sequence is TGTGCCAGCAGTGAGGAGGGGGGGACCTACGAGCAGTACTTC. Its translation is CASSEEGGTYEQYF. The chain employs TRBV6-1 and TRBJ2-7, with D possibly matching TRBD2 (7 bases). Deletions cut 3 bases from V and 2 bases from J, with 11 bases between. Germline V gene sequence: CDR1 MNHNS, CDR2 SASEGT. The CDR3 is made up of 14 amino acids.

This clonotype was seen a handful of times. This sequence joins TRBV6-5 and TRBJ2-5; D might be TRBD1 (5 bases). Per germline, CDR1 MNHEY and CDR2 SVGAGI. The CDR3 loop spans 15 amino acids. V was pared by 4 bases and J by 4 bases, with 16 bases between. Here the CDR3 reads CASSSGNPLGETQYF. The CDR3 DNA sequence: TGTGCCAGCAGTTCAGGGAACCCGTTGGGAGAGACCCAGTACTTC.

V usage is TRBV4-1 and J usage is TRBJ1-2; D possibly corresponds to TRBD1 (5 bases). Germline assignment: CDR1 MGHRA and CDR2 YSYEKL. The CDR3 consists of 13 residues. The V and J ends lost 1 base and 8 bases respectively, with 11 bases between them. CDR3 loop: CASSQVGGGGYTF. Written as DNA, the CDR3 is TGCGCCAGCAGCCAAGTCGGGGGTGGGGGCTACACCTTC.

The chain has TRBV30 and TRBJ1-1, with no clear D. The V and J ends lost 0 bases and 2 bases respectively, with 10 bases between them. The CDR3 contains 14 residues. Germline CDR1 and CDR2: GTSNPN and SVGIG (reference sequence). CDR3 sequence reads: CAWSVRPINTEAFF. The CDR3 DNA reads TGTGCCTGGAGTGTACGTCCTATCAACACTGAAGCTTTCTTT.

This clonotype came up a few times. This chain uses TRBV6-5 with TRBJ2-5, with 8 positions matching TRBD2. Looked up from germline, CDR1 is MNHEY and CDR2 is SVGAGI. This CDR3 comprises 15 residues. V lost 0 bases and J lost 1; bases outside the gene matches: 1. Here the CDR3 DNA reads TGTGCCAGCAGTTACTCCCGGGGGGGCCAAGAGACCCAGTACTTC. This sequence encodes CASSYSRGGQETQYF.

This clonotype occurred a few times. V and J are TRBV5-5 and TRBJ1-1; D not certain. Germline V gene lookup returns CDR1 SGHKS and CDR2 YYEKEE (reference sequence). The CDR3 length is 13 residues. V lost 1 base and J lost 4, with 8 bases in between. CDR3 nucleotides: TGTGCCAGCAGCTTGCGACTTGGCACTGAAGCTTTCTTT. Protein product: CASSLRLGTEAFF.